The source of this T cell receptor (beta chain) is a study of blood T cell repertoires in COVID-19. Turning to the study itself: The samples span acute and convalescent COVID-19 from the United States, Italy and Spain. From T cells, B-cell-depleted T cells, or PBMCs came the material, which was cDNA or gDNA.

As handled by the study authors: Counts of nucleated cells, estimated from reference gene primer amplification, were obtained. Generated by immunoSEQ multiplex PCR, the TCRdb table keeps only in-frame clones and is missing some. D and trimming come from the DNA, and the V and J calls and clone size come from that table. The sample carries about 86,000 clones, approximately 80% recorded once. CDR1 and CDR2 from the germline V gene are DFQATT and SNEGSKA (reference sequence). Trimming removed 6 bases from V and 7 bases from J, with 13 bases in between. The CDR3 covers 11 residues. Comments on this clone: The sample holds other DNA sequences that translate to the same CDR3.

The sequenced sample was peripheral blood. This clonotype originated in an older man with acute or convalescent COVID-19. The V gene is TRBV20-1, the J gene TRBJ2-7; TRBD1 might be the D (6 bases). The CDR3 loop is CSAAPGVEQYF. CDR3 nucleotides: TGCAGTGCCGCCCCAGGGGTTGAGCAGTACTTC.